This T cell receptor (beta chain) was documented in a study of control samples from healthy donors and cancer patients. CDR1 and CDR2 from the germline V gene are SGHRS and YFSETQ. The CDR3 runs to 14 residues. Trimming pared 3 bases from V and 9 bases from J, leaving 16 bases between. Produced via immunoSEQ multiplex PCR; TCRdb's table is partial and in-frame only. In the table there are roughly 100,000 clones, roughly 85% of which are singletons. This clone has only a few counts. Sequences were obtained from blood. The TCR comes from a woman aged 45-65 years in good health. The V gene is TRBV5-1, the J gene TRBJ2-4; D may be TRBD1 (5 bases). CDR3 nucleotide sequence: TGCGCCAGCAGCTCTCAGGGATCCGGTAGCATTCAGTACTTC. This translates into CASSSQGSGSIQYF. The entire variable domain, with the rest obtained from reference TRBV5-1 and TRBJ2-4, is as follows: KAGVTQTPRYLIKTRGQQVTLSCSPISGHRSVSWYQQTPGQGLQFLFEYFSETQRNKGNFPGRFSGRQFSNSRSEMNVSTLELGDSALYLCASSSQGSGSIQYFGAGTRLSVL.